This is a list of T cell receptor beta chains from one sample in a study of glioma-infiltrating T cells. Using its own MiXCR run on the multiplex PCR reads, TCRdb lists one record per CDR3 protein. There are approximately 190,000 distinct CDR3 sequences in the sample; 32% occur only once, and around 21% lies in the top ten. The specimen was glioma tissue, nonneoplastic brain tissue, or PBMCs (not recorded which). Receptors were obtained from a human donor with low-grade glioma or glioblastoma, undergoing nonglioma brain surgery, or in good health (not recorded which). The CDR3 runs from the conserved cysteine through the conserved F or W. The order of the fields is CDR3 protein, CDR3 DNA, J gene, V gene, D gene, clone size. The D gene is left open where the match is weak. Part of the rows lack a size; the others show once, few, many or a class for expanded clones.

CDR3aa: CASSLLQGGYTF
CDR3nt: TGTGCCAGCAGCCTTCTGCAGGGTGGCTACACCTTC
j_gene: TRBJ1-2
v_gene: TRBV12-3/TRBV12-4
d_gene: .
abundance: many

CDR3aa: CASRDPTGETSGGTYEQYF
CDR3nt: TGTGCCAGCAGGGATCCGACAGGGGAGACTAGCGGGGGGACCTACGAGCAGTACTTC
j_gene: TRBJ2-7
v_gene: TRBV2
d_gene: TRBD2
abundance: few

CDR3aa: CASSSSGRAIEQFF
CDR3nt: TGTGCCAGCAGCTCAAGCGGGAGGGCCATTGAGCAGTTCTTC
j_gene: TRBJ2-1
v_gene: TRBV7-2
d_gene: TRBD2
abundance: many

CDR3aa: CSASGAYQETQYF
CDR3nt: TGCAGTGCTAGCGGGGCGTACCAAGAGACCCAGTACTTC
j_gene: TRBJ2-5
v_gene: TRBV20-1
d_gene: .
abundance: many

CDR3aa: CASREAGGHYEQYF
CDR3nt: TGTGCCAGCAGGGAAGCGGGAGGGCACTACGAGCAGTACTTC
j_gene: TRBJ2-7
v_gene: TRBV28
d_gene: TRBD2
abundance: .

CDR3aa: CSARDSPRAGELYNEQFF
CDR3nt: TGCAGTGCCAGAGATAGCCCTAGAGCGGGAGAGCTCTACAATGAGCAGTTCTTC
j_gene: TRBJ2-1
v_gene: TRBV20-1
d_gene: TRBD2
abundance: .

CDR3aa: CASSLGGVDEQYF
CDR3nt: TGTGCCAGCAGTTTGGGGGGCGTGGACGAGCAGTACTTC
j_gene: TRBJ2-7
v_gene: TRBV12-3/TRBV12-4
d_gene: .
abundance: .

CDR3aa: CASSQDQVGAGYTF
CDR3nt: TGCGCCAGCAGCCAAGATCAGGTGGGGGCTGGCTACACCTTC
j_gene: TRBJ1-2
v_gene: TRBV4-3
d_gene: .
abundance: many

CDR3aa: CASSLLLTSGADTQYF
CDR3nt: TGTGCCAGCAGTTTATTACTGACTAGCGGGGCAGATACGCAGTATTTT
j_gene: TRBJ2-3
v_gene: TRBV27
d_gene: TRBD2
abundance: many

CDR3aa: CASSLGDHRGNEQFF
CDR3nt: TGTGCCAGCAGCTTGGGGGACCACCGGGGGAATGAGCAGTTCTTC
j_gene: TRBJ2-1
v_gene: TRBV5-6
d_gene: .
abundance: .

CDR3aa: CASSLDRGELGNTIYF
CDR3nt: TGTGCCAGCAGTTTGGACAGGGGTGAGCTTGGAAACACCATATATTTT
j_gene: TRBJ1-3
v_gene: TRBV12-3/TRBV12-4
d_gene: TRBD1
abundance: once

CDR3aa: CASSYGLVSHEQYF
CDR3nt: TGTGCCAGCAGTTACGGACTGGTGTCCCATGAGCAGTACTTC
j_gene: TRBJ2-7
v_gene: TRBV6-2/TRBV6-3
d_gene: .
abundance: .

CDR3aa: CSVERGTGDGYTF
CDR3nt: TGCAGCGTTGAAAGGGGGACAGGGGATGGCTACACCTTC
j_gene: TRBJ1-2
v_gene: TRBV29-1
d_gene: TRBD1
abundance: many

CDR3aa: CASSPSTGGASGNTIYF
CDR3nt: TGTGCCAGCTCACCTTCGACAGGGGGCGCGTCTGGAAACACCATATATTTT
j_gene: TRBJ1-3
v_gene: TRBV18
d_gene: TRBD1
abundance: few

CDR3aa: CASSARGGETQYF
CDR3nt: TGTGCCAGCAGTGCGCGGGGGGGAGAGACCCAGTACTTC
j_gene: TRBJ2-5
v_gene: TRBV25-1
d_gene: TRBD2
abundance: many

CDR3aa: CASSLGHSGNTIYF
CDR3nt: TGTGCCAGCAGCTTAGGACACTCTGGAAACACCATATATTTT
j_gene: TRBJ1-3
v_gene: TRBV7-6
d_gene: .
abundance: .